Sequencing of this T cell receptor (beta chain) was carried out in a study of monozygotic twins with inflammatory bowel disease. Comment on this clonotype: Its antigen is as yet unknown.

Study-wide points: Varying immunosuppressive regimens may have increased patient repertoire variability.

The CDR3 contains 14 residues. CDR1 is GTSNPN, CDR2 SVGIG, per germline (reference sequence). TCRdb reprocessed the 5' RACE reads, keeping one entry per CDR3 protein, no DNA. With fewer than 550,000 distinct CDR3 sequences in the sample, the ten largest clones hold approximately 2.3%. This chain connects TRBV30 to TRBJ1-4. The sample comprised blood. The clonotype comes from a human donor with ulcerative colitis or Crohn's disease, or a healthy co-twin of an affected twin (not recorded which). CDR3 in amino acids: CAWAGKGRIEKLFF.